This T cell receptor (beta chain) was obtained from a study of early T cells in non-severe SARS-CoV-2 infection. The V end lost 6 bases, the J end lost 5 bases, and 16 bases lay between the germline ends. This CDR3 contains 13 residues. Per the germline V gene, CDR1 is SQVTM and CDR2 is ANQGSEA. This clonotype was counted between two and nine times. TCRdb recomputed calls from the 5' RACE reads with MiXCR, one row per CDR3 protein. The data show fewer than 85,000 distinct CDR3 sequences, 10% to 12% seen once. The specimen comprised whole blood, sampled at baseline. J is TRBJ2-5 and V is TRBV29-1; no reliable D call. This TCR was recovered from an adult who was a healthcare worker with PCR-confirmed SARS-CoV-2 infection or an uninfected control (not recorded which). CDR3 in amino acids: CSVSLPIGETQYF. The CDR3 nucleotides are TGCAGCGTGTCCCTACCCATCGGGGAGACCCAGTACTTC.